This T cell receptor beta chain was profiled in a study of siplizumab effects on memory and regulatory T cells. This clone was observed a handful of times. Antigen unknown. Mixed lymphocyte reaction cells underwent about 6 days of coculture at 37°C. The assay was immunoSEQ multiplex PCR, and TCRdb's table has in-frame clones only and misses some. Here the sample spans approximately 16,000 clones, approximately 45% being singletons. Trimming left V 6 bases short and J 2 bases short, with 10 bases between. The germline CDR1 and CDR2 sequences are MNHEY and SVGAGI. The CDR3 length is 14 residues. The sequence was obtained from a human donor in good health; the cells came from an allogeneic mixed lymphocyte reaction. Some clones in this sample may be carry-over from other donors' samples. The rearrangement links TRBV6-5 to TRBJ2-2, with D uncertain. Sequenced input: CFSE-low (dividing) CD4+ T cells sorted from an allogeneic mixed lymphocyte reaction. The CDR3: CASRFSENTGELFF. The CDR3 DNA is TGTGCCAGCAGGTTCAGCGAAAACACCGGGGAGCTGTTTTTT.